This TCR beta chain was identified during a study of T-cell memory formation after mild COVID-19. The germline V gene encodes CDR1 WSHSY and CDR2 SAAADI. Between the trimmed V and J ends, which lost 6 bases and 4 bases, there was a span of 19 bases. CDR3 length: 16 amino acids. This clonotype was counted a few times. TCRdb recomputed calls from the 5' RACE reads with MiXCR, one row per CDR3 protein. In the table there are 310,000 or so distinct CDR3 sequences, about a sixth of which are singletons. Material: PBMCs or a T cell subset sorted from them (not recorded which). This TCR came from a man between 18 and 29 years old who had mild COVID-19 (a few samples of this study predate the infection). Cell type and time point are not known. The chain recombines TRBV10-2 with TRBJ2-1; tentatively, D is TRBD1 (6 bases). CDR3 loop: CASREQGYLNYNEQFF. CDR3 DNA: TGCGCCAGCAGAGAACAGGGCTACCTCAATTACAATGAGCAGTTCTTC.